These T cell receptor beta chains were read from a single sample in a study of T cells in Graves' hyperthyroidism and ophthalmopathy. TCRdb itself ran the multiplex PCR reads through MiXCR, one entry per CDR3 protein. The sample lists 600,000 to 850,000 distinct CDR3 sequences, over 15% occurring once. The material sequenced was blood. Receptors originate from a woman aged 45-59 years with Graves' hyperthyroidism that later progressed to Graves' ophthalmopathy. CDR3s leave out the opening cysteine and the closing phenylalanine or tryptophan. A D gene is named only where the DNA matches it firmly. The size entry is marked missing in some rows and otherwise reads once, few, many or a size class.

J | V | size | D | CDR3
TRBJ1-4 | TRBV29-1 | . | . | SVATHPNEKLF
TRBJ1-1 | TRBV5-1 | many | . | ASSLDILTGLNTEAF
TRBJ2-5 | TRBV19 | few | . | ASSIAREETQY
TRBJ1-1 | TRBV11-2 | many | . | ASSFLSTEAF
TRBJ1-1 | TRBV19 | few | . | ASSIWEGTATEAF
TRBJ2-1 | TRBV20-1 | few | . | SAHFPEQF
TRBJ2-5 | TRBV11-3 | many | TRBD1 | ASSTGQGAETQY
TRBJ2-7 | TRBV5-1 | few | . | ASSPYDGDYEQY
TRBJ2-2 | TRBV5-1 | . | . | ASSHDLSSPKNVLNTGELF
TRBJ1-6 | TRBV10-3 | . | TRBD1 | AISGGTESFNSPLH
TRBJ1-2 | TRBV4-1 | once | . | ASSQDQMASIYGYT
TRBJ1-2 | TRBV25-1 | . | . | ASSYLQGRGYT
TRBJ2-3 | TRBV18 | . | TRBD1 | ASSPGQGWDTQY
TRBJ2-2 | TRBV3-1 | many | . | ASTQGIGELF
TRBJ1-5 | TRBV20-1 | . | . | SARDGVQVNQPQH
TRBJ2-5 | TRBV20-1 | . | TRBD2 | SAREFSGGAQY
TRBJ2-2 | TRBV2 | few | TRBD1 | ASSVVTGALTGELF
TRBJ1-4 | TRBV11-2 | . | TRBD1 | ASSQTGGSEKLF
TRBJ2-7 | TRBV30 | many | . | AWSPGTPRVSSYEQY
TRBJ2-3 | TRBV24-1 | few | TRBD2 | ATSDFTSGGPTEQY
TRBJ1-3 | TRBV6-5 | . | . | ASSYTAAGEENTIY
TRBJ1-3 | TRBV4-1 | few | TRBD1 | ASSQETGGIFGNTIY
TRBJ2-1 | TRBV6-1 | . | TRBD1 | ASIGLGLGIGTGSIEQF
TRBJ2-5 | TRBV15 | few | . | ATSRDRDAETQY
TRBJ2-7 | TRBV7-6 | . | TRBD1 | ASSPPGTGGYEQY
TRBJ1-1 | TRBV30 | many | . | ALTLPEAF
TRBJ2-5 | TRBV6-2/TRBV6-3 | . | . | ASSYSTRPQSTAGGTQY
TRBJ2-3 | TRBV7-9 | few | TRBD2 | ASSLSLAGGPTDTQY
TRBJ2-3 | TRBV27 | . | TRBD1 | ASRTGGAGDTQY
TRBJ2-5 | TRBV5-1 | . | . | ASSLRGDHQETQY
TRBJ1-3 | TRBV19 | . | . | ASTGGNSGNTIY
TRBJ2-5 | TRBV15 | . | . | ATSRDVARETQY
TRBJ1-1 | TRBV4-1 | . | TRBD1 | ASSSRGPSPPEAF
TRBJ2-3 | TRBV20-1 | . | TRBD1 | SAGQGVTDTQY
TRBJ1-3 | TRBV7-9 | . | . | ASSDPRVGISGNTIY
TRBJ1-4 | TRBV5-1 | . | . | ASSLGGPYNEKLF
TRBJ2-1 | TRBV6-1 | few | TRBD2 | ASSRGGVAGRNEQF
TRBJ1-2 | TRBV3-1 | . | TRBD1 | ASSQEKGQGYGYT
TRBJ2-1 | TRBV2 | many | TRBD1 | ASSEPGQGGNEQF
TRBJ2-3 | TRBV3-1 | . | . | VSSPLADTQY
TRBJ1-1 | TRBV10-1 | few | . | ASSADENTEAF
TRBJ1-1 | TRBV12-3/TRBV12-4 | many | . | ASSSGGGMNTEAF
TRBJ1-1 | TRBV27 | . | TRBD1 | ASSPILGQPLNTKAF
TRBJ2-7 | TRBV29-1 | . | . | SVEVGSLGTTYEQY
TRBJ2-1 | TRBV5-1 | many | TRBD1 | ASSLVGQGEYNEQF
TRBJ2-3 | TRBV12-5 | . | TRBD2 | ASGRGLAGYTDTQY
TRBJ1-1 | TRBV9 | many | . | ASSKRTNTEAF
TRBJ1-5 | TRBV6-2/TRBV6-3 | . | . | ASSQAWGGHQPQH
TRBJ2-1 | TRBV11-2 | many | . | ASSPDYYNEQF
TRBJ2-5 | TRBV5-5 | . | . | ASSSPGNQETQY
TRBJ2-1 | TRBV5-1 | few | . | ASSPSGGAVQF
TRBJ2-1 | TRBV2 | many | TRBD1 | ASRQNRDRYTNEQF
TRBJ2-2 | TRBV11-2 | few | TRBD1 | ASSPWTGYTGELF
TRBJ2-1 | TRBV9 | few | . | ASSVGGANYNEQF